This record looks at one T cell receptor (beta chain) sequence and its context. These data originate in a study of blood T cell repertoires in COVID-19. As for the study in general: Whether acute or convalescent, the COVID-19 samples came from the United States, Italy and Spain.

Libraries were prepared by immunoSEQ multiplex PCR; TCRdb keeps only in-frame clonotypes and omits some of them. This table has about 200,000 clones, approximately 90% appearing once. The sample consisted of peripheral blood. The TCR sequence derives from a man between 60 and 70 years old with COVID-19, enrolled during active disease.

CDR3 region: CASSHTLLAGAAYNEQFF. As DNA, the CDR3 is TGTGCCAGCAGCCACACCCTCCTGGCGGGAGCGGCCTACAATGAGCAGTTCTTC. The V call is TRBV14, the J call TRBJ2-1; 7 positions match TRBD2. The germline gives CDR1 SGHDN, CDR2 FVKESK. There are 18 residues in the CDR3. The junction had 13 bases not matched to a gene; V was cut back by 3 bases and J by 2 bases.